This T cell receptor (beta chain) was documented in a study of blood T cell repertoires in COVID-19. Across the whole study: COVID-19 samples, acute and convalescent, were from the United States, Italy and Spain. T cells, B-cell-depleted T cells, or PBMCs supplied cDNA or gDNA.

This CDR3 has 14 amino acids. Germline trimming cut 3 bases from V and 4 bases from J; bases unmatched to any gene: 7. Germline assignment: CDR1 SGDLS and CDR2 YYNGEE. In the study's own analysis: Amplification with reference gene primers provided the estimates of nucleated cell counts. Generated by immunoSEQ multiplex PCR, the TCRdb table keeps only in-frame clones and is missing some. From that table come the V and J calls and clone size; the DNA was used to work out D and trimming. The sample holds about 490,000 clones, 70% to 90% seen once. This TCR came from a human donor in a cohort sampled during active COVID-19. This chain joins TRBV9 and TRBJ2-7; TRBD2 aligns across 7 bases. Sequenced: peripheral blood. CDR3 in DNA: TGTGCCAGCAGCGCATCGCAGCGGGGTTACGAGCAGTACTTC. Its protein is CASSASQRGYEQYF. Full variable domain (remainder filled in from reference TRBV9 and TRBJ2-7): DSGVTQTPKHLITATGQRVTLRCSPRSGDLSVYWYQQSLDQGLQFLIQYYNGEERAKGNILERFSAQQFPDLHSELNLSSLELGDSALYFCASSASQRGYEQYFGPGTRLTVT.